This T cell receptor beta chain was retrieved from a study of blood T cell repertoires in COVID-19. For the study at large: Collection of acute and convalescent COVID-19 samples took place in the United States, Italy and Spain. In each case, the material was cDNA or gDNA derived from T cells, B-cell-depleted T cells, or PBMCs.

This CDR3 contains 13 residues. V lost 1 base, J lost 5 bases, and 6 bases lay in between. This clone was detected once. Original data processing: Amplification of reference gene primers was used by the study to estimate nucleated cell counts. Some clones are missing from TCRdb's copy, which holds only in-frame ones; the method was immunoSEQ multiplex PCR. D and trimming come from the DNA, and the V and J calls and clone size come from that table. This repertoire shows 250,000 to 300,000 clones, over 65% found once; its top ten account for about 4.9%. The rearrangement uses TRBV12-3 or TRBV12-4 and TRBJ2-1, with D unresolved. Material: peripheral blood. The source is a man aged 55-75 years who had recovered from COVID-19. The CDR3 DNA reads as TGTGCCAGCAGTTTAGTAGTCAACAATGAGCAGTTCTTC. Encoded protein: CASSLVVNNEQFF.